The 2 T cell receptor beta chains given below trace back to one sample, sequenced in a study of T-cell reconstitution after alpha-beta-depleted transplantation in children. This sample's TCRbeta library carried unique molecular identifier barcodes. MiXCR was run by TCRdb on the PCR reads, yielding one entry per CDR3 protein. This table has about 440,000 distinct CDR3 sequences, around 46% appearing once. The material was PBMCs, obtained before TCRalphabeta/CD19-depleted stem cell transplant. The receptors originated from a girl between 2 and 10 years old with aplastic anemia, due to receive a stem cell transplant.

In its sample, this clonotype was seen many times. The chain links TRBV18 to TRBJ2-7, with 7 positions matching TRBD1. Germline CDR1 reads KGHSH; CDR2 reads LQKENI. This CDR3 is 13 amino acids long. V dropped 3 bases and J dropped 5; count of bases not matched to a gene: 4. CDR3: CASSPTTGHEQYF. DNA of the CDR3: TGTGCCAGCTCACCGACGACAGGGCACGAGCAGTACTTC.

This clonotype was observed a few times. The rearrangement links TRBV2 to TRBJ2-7; 9 bases fit TRBD1. This CDR3 spans 14 amino acids. Losses at the gene ends were 8 bases for V and 7 bases for J; bases not matched to a gene: 12. Germline-derived CDR1 and CDR2 are SNHLY and FYNNEI. The CDR3 loop is CASSFGQGLDEQYF. CDR3 nucleotide sequence: TGTGCCAGCTCATTTGGACAGGGGTTGGATGAGCAGTACTTC.